The rows below give T cell receptor beta chains drawn from one sample of a study of T-cell memory formation after mild COVID-19. TCRdb reanalysed the 5' RACE reads using MiXCR and keeps one entry per CDR3 protein. The data contain over 120,000 distinct CDR3 sequences, roughly 6.2% of them singletons. Source material: PBMCs or a T cell subset sorted from them (not recorded which). The receptors were gathered from an adult woman who had mild COVID-19 (a few samples of this study predate the infection). Cell type and time point are not known. Each CDR3 is given with its conserved first and last residue. The order of the fields is V gene, J gene, D gene, clone size, CDR3 protein, CDR3 DNA. The D gene is left open where the match is weak. Size is omitted from some rows. Given values are once, few, many or a class for expanded clones.

TRBV3-1	TRBJ1-2	NA	NA	CASSRGPIYGYTF	TGTGCCAGCAGCCGGGGACCGATCTATGGCTACACCTTC
TRBV5-1	TRBJ1-1	NA	many	CASSLSQVPNTEAFF	TGCGCCAGCAGCTTGTCTCAGGTACCGAACACTGAAGCTTTCTTT
TRBV2	TRBJ2-1	TRBD2	many	CASRKTSGINNEQFF	TGTGCCAGCAGGAAGACTAGCGGAATAAACAATGAGCAGTTCTTC
TRBV12-3/TRBV12-4	TRBJ2-7	TRBD2	many	CASSLAGGMGEQYF	TGTGCCAGCAGCCTAGCGGGAGGGATGGGCGAGCAGTACTTC
TRBV5-1	TRBJ2-1	NA	many	CASSSEANSYNEQFF	TGCGCCAGCAGCTCGGAGGCCAACTCCTACAATGAGCAGTTCTTC
TRBV4-2	TRBJ2-2	NA	NA	CASSQDPTGELFF	TGTGCCAGCAGCCAAGATCCAACCGGGGAGCTGTTTTTT
TRBV7-2	TRBJ2-5	NA	many	CASSSNIPAVPYF	TGTGCCAGCAGCTCTAACATCCCGGCGGTTCCGTACTTC
TRBV24-1	TRBJ2-5	NA	many	CATRDRDAKTQYF	TGTGCCACCAGAGACCGGGACGCGAAGACCCAGTACTTC
TRBV5-6	TRBJ2-5	NA	many	CASSRSRLQETQYF	TGTGCCAGCAGCCGGTCACGACTTCAAGAGACCCAGTACTTC
TRBV5-1	TRBJ2-1	NA	many	CASSLAAGTDNEQFF	TGCGCCAGCAGCTTGGCGGCCGGGACCGACAATGAGCAGTTCTTC
TRBV12-3/TRBV12-4	TRBJ2-1	NA	few	CASSPGGSIGTNEQFF	TGTGCCAGCAGCCCAGGGGGGTCCATCGGCACCAATGAGCAGTTCTTC
TRBV7-2	TRBJ1-5	NA	NA	CASSLMRGRQPQHF	TGTGCCAGCAGTTTAATGCGGGGGAGACAGCCCCAGCATTTT
TRBV6-5	TRBJ2-6	NA	many	CASSYSGITSGANVLTF	TGTGCCAGCAGTTACTCCGGCATTACCTCTGGGGCCAACGTCCTGACTTTC
TRBV5-8	TRBJ2-2	NA	NA	CASSRRGVGTGELFF	TGTGCCAGCAGCCGGCGGGGAGTAGGCACCGGGGAGCTGTTTTTT
TRBV5-1	TRBJ2-3	NA	many	CASSLGGRDTDTQYF	TGCGCCAGCAGCTTGGGGGGCAGGGATACAGATACGCAGTATTTT
TRBV29-1	TRBJ1-5	TRBD1	NA	CSVRDRGRDQPQHF	TGCAGCGTTCGGGACAGGGGGCGCGATCAGCCCCAGCATTTT
TRBV7-2	TRBJ2-1	TRBD2	NA	CASSLRTSGTYNEQFF	TGTGCCAGCAGCCTTAGGACTAGCGGTACCTACAATGAGCAGTTCTTC
TRBV7-6	TRBJ2-7	NA	few	CASSEGAGLGGEQYF	TGTGCCAGCAGCGAAGGAGCAGGACTAGGGGGCGAGCAGTACTTC
TRBV19	TRBJ2-1	TRBD2	few	CASRGPIGSGGALYNEQFF	TGTGCCAGTAGGGGCCCTATCGGAAGCGGGGGGGCCCTGTACAATGAGCAGTTCTTC
TRBV12-3/TRBV12-4	TRBJ1-1	NA	many	CASSPAGRKNTEAFF	TGTGCCAGCAGTCCCGCGGGACGTAAAAACACTGAAGCTTTCTTT
TRBV27	TRBJ2-7	NA	few	CASSRTRYEQYF	TGTGCCAGCAGCCGTACAAGGTACGAGCAGTACTTC
TRBV9	TRBJ2-1	TRBD2	many	CASSLGLAGGPNNEQFF	TGTGCCAGCAGCCTCGGACTAGCGGGGGGGCCAAACAATGAGCAGTTCTTC
TRBV3-1	TRBJ1-2	NA	NA	CASSTGPVGGYTF	TGTGCCAGCAGCACTGGGCCCGTCGGTGGCTACACCTTC
TRBV10-3	TRBJ2-5	NA	medium-sized	CAISERETQYF	TGTGCCATCAGTGAGCGAGAGACCCAGTACTTC
TRBV4-3	TRBJ2-7	NA	many	CASSQDLGEQYF	TGCGCCAGCAGCCAAGATCTCGGGGAGCAGTACTTC
TRBV7-2	TRBJ2-3	NA	few	CASSLTRFDTQYF	TGTGCCAGCAGCTTAACGCGTTTCGATACGCAGTATTTT
TRBV20-1	TRBJ2-5	NA	many	CSASPTNLGLGQYF	TGCAGTGCTAGCCCCACTAACCTGGGCTTGGGCCAGTACTTC
TRBV6-1	TRBJ1-6	TRBD1	many	CASSEARDRAFNSPLHF	TGTGCCAGCAGTGAAGCCCGAGACAGGGCGTTTAATTCACCCCTCCACTTT
TRBV6-6	TRBJ2-1	NA	NA	CASLLQSSYNEQFF	TGTGCCAGCCTTCTCCAGAGCTCCTACAATGAGCAGTTCTTC